One and the same sample provided the 19 T cell receptor beta chains below, sequenced in a study of T cells in Graves' hyperthyroidism and ophthalmopathy. What was amplified from RNA transcripts were TCR beta CDR3 regions. The primer set for the first-round RT-PCR of the TCR CDR3 was HTBI. TCRdb reanalysed the multiplex PCR reads using MiXCR and keeps one entry per CDR3 protein. The sample records roughly 570,000 distinct CDR3 sequences, 46% being singletons. Specimen: peripheral blood or thyroid tissue (not recorded which). The receptor source for this set is an adult woman with Graves' disease, either hyperthyroidism or ophthalmopathy (not recorded which).

J is TRBJ2-3 and V is TRBV7-9; no clear D. Trimming took 2 bases from V and 0 from J, leaving 9 bases between them. CDR1 is SEHNR, CDR2 FQNEAQ, per germline (reference sequence). This CDR3 has 15 residues. The CDR3 sequence: CASSLNGGSTDTQYF. In DNA form, the CDR3 reads TGTGCCAGCAGCTTAAACGGTGGGAGCACAGATACGCAGTATTTT.

The V and J genes are TRBV20-1 and TRBJ2-1, with D tentatively TRBD2 (6 bases). Trimming removed 6 bases at V and 5 bases at J, with 14 bases between. The CDR3 loop spans 13 amino acids. Germline lookup yields CDR1 DFQATT and CDR2 SNEGSKA (reference sequence). The CDR3 is CSARDSRDNEQFF. Here the CDR3 DNA reads TGCAGTGCCCGGGACTCTAGGGACAATGAGCAGTTCTTC.

The V gene is TRBV29-1, the J gene TRBJ1-1; D is undetermined. The CDR3 totals 12 residues. V lost 6 bases and J 0 bases, leaving 8 bases between the germline ends. From germline, CDR1 is SQVTM and CDR2 ANQGSEA. CDR3 residues: CSVPDVNTEAFF. In DNA, the CDR3 is TGCAGCGTACCAGACGTGAACACTGAAGCTTTCTTT.

The V and J genes are TRBV7-3 and TRBJ2-7, with 12 bases fitting TRBD2. Germline CDR1 is SGHTA and CDR2 is FQGTGA. The CDR3 sequence is 16 residues long. Unmatched junction bases numbered 12, after V lost 5 bases and J lost 7 bases. CDR3: CASSATSGSSIGEQYF. The CDR3 region has the DNA TGTGCCAGCAGCGCGACTAGCGGGAGTAGTATCGGGGAGCAGTACTTC.

This chain connects TRBV9 to TRBJ1-2; no firm D call. Germline V gene data show CDR1 as SGDLS and CDR2 as YYNGEE. Trimming removed 2 bases at V and 2 bases at J, with 1 base between. The CDR3 length is 11 residues. This CDR3 is CASSVNYGYTF. CDR3 in DNA: TGTGCCAGCAGCGTGAACTATGGCTACACCTTC. Full variable domain (rest looked up from reference TRBV9 and TRBJ1-2): DSGVTQTPKHLITATGQRVTLRCSPRSGDLSVYWYQQSLDQGLQFLIQYYNGEERAKGNILERFSAQQFPDLHSELNLSSLELGDSALYFCASSVNYGYTFGSGTRLTVV.

This clonotype was seen repeatedly, ten times or more. The chain employs TRBV7-9 and TRBJ2-7; D is uncertain. Germline V CDR1 and CDR2: SEHNR, FQNEAQ (reference sequence). The CDR3 is 13 residues long. V gave up 5 bases and J gave up 6 bases, with 14 bases separating them. CDR3 nucleotides: TGTGCCAGCAGCCTTAGCCTAGATCCCGAGCAGTACTTC. Protein product: CASSLSLDPEQYF.

This clonotype has ten or more counts. CDR3 DNA: TGTGCCAGCAGACGCACCTCGGAGGGGGAGCTGTTTTTT. It yields the protein CASRRTSEGELFF. V usage is TRBV2 and J usage is TRBJ2-2; D not certain. Trimming cost V 6 bases and J 8 bases, with 13 bases left between them. Germline CDR1 reads SNHLY; CDR2 reads FYNNEI. This CDR3 region has 13 residues.

A remark on this clonotype: This likely comes from a read error, as the CDR3 has no conserved phenylalanine or tryptophan at its end. It is unclear where the CDR3 begins or ends on the DNA, so no DNA is shown, and the CDR3 is as TCRdb lists it. The J gene is TRBJ2-1, the V gene TRBV20-1; the DNA was not compared with TRBD1, the D call given in the table. Inclusive of both ends, the CDR3 amounts to 11 amino acids. Germline V gives CDR1 DFQATT, CDR2 SNEGSKA (reference sequence). CDR3: CSAMPTRDRGI.

V gene TRBV24-1 combines with J gene TRBJ1-2; D unresolved. Trimming removed 7 bases at V and 2 bases at J, with 16 bases between. In germline, CDR1 is KGHDR, CDR2 SFDVKD. This CDR3 contains 15 residues. The CDR3 DNA reads TGTGCCACCAGCGCCGGCAGCCTAGGGAACTATGGCTACACCTTC. Protein sequence: CATSAGSLGNYGYTF.

This clonotype was counted many times. The chain employs TRBV6-5 and TRBJ2-7; TRBD2 is a possible D gene (6 bases). Trimming pared 7 bases from V and 6 bases from J, leaving 16 bases between. The germline CDR1 and CDR2 sequences are MNHEY and SVGAGI. This CDR3 spans 13 amino acids. The CDR3 protein is CASKRNDGGEQYF. In DNA form, the CDR3 reads TGTGCCAGCAAAAGGAATGACGGGGGCGAGCAGTACTTC.

A single count supports this clonotype. The rearrangement links TRBV2 to TRBJ1-1, with 9 bases fitting TRBD1. V lost 4 bases, J lost 2 bases, and 8 bases stayed unmatched. Germline values: CDR1 SNHLY, CDR2 FYNNEI. The length of the CDR3 is 16 residues. The CDR3 nucleotides are TGTGCCAGCAGTGCGTGGGCGGGACAGGGAAACACTGAAGCTTTCTTT. This encodes CASSAWAGQGNTEAFF. The full variable domain, its missing parts supplied by reference TRBV2 and TRBJ1-1, is EPEVTQTPSHQVTQMGQEVILRCVPISNHLYFYWYRQILGQKVEFLVSFYNNEISEKSEIFDDQFSVERPDGSNFTLKIRSTKLEDSAMYFCASSAWAGQGNTEAFFGQGTRLTVV.

This clonotype came up a few times. The rearrangement joins TRBV2 to TRBJ2-5; the D gene is possibly TRBD2 (6 bases). Germline V gene data show CDR1 as SNHLY and CDR2 as FYNNEI. V was clipped by 8 bases and J by 5 bases, with 18 bases between them. The CDR3 is made up of 14 amino acids. Written as DNA, the CDR3 is TGTGCCAGCGGAGCGGCGGGAATTGAGGAGACCCAGTACTTC. Protein product: CASGAAGIEETQYF. Complete variable domain (other parts from reference TRBV2 and TRBJ2-5): EPEVTQTPSHQVTQMGQEVILRCVPISNHLYFYWYRQILGQKVEFLVSFYNNEISEKSEIFDDQFSVERPDGSNFTLKIRSTKLEDSAMYFCASGAAGIEETQYFGPGTRLLVL.

The chain uses TRBV7-8 and TRBJ2-3; possibly TRBD2 for D (6 bases). V was trimmed by 3 bases and J by 2 bases, leaving 12 bases between them. CDR3 length: 15 amino acids. The germline V gene has CDR1 SGHVS and CDR2 FQNEAQ. The CDR3 here is CASSFRLESTDTQYF. CDR3 bases: TGTGCCAGCAGCTTTAGACTAGAGTCCACAGATACGCAGTATTTT.

This sequence joins TRBV28 and TRBJ1-5; 8 nucleotides agree with TRBD1. The CDR3 covers 14 residues. V was pared by 2 bases and J by 7 bases, with 4 bases of the junction left unmatched. The germline CDR1 and CDR2 sequences are MDHEN and SYDVKM. In DNA, the CDR3 is TGTGCCAGCAGTTTAGTCCAGGGGGCACAGCCCCAGCATTTT. It is translated as CASSLVQGAQPQHF. Together with reference TRBV28 and TRBJ1-5, the CDR3 gives the full variable domain: DVKVTQSSRYLVKRTGEKVFLECVQDMDHENMFWYRQDPGLGLRLIYFSYDVKMKEKGDIPEGYSVSREKKERFSLILESASTNQTSMYLCASSLVQGAQPQHFGDGTRLSIL.

CDR3: CASSVRQRNSPLHF. The CDR3 coding sequence is TGTGCCAGCAGTGTACGACAGAGAAATTCACCCCTCCACTTT. The chain has TRBV2 and TRBJ1-6, with D possibly matching TRBD1 (5 bases). Looked up from germline, CDR1 is SNHLY and CDR2 is FYNNEI. The CDR3 sequence is 14 residues long. The germline V and J ends were trimmed by 4 bases and 7 bases, with 11 bases remaining between them. Combining the CDR3 with reference TRBV2 and TRBJ1-6 gives the whole variable domain EPEVTQTPSHQVTQMGQEVILRCVPISNHLYFYWYRQILGQKVEFLVSFYNNEISEKSEIFDDQFSVERPDGSNFTLKIRSTKLEDSAMYFCASSVRQRNSPLHFGNGTRLTVT.

The chain is built from TRBV20-1 and TRBJ1-5; no clear D gene. CDR3 length: 13 amino acids. Germline CDR1 is DFQATT and CDR2 is SNEGSKA (reference sequence). V was pared by 3 bases and J by 0 bases, with 6 bases between. The CDR3 nucleotides read TGCAGTGCTAGCTTCCCTAGCAATCAGCCCCAGCATTTT. Translating it yields CSASFPSNQPQHF.

About this clonotype: Here the CDR3 omits its conserved ending phenylalanine or tryptophan, so a read error is the likely source. The gene calls are TRBV5-1 and TRBJ1-2; 10 bases are shared with TRBD1. Trimming took 3 bases from V and 4 from J; bases not matched to a gene: 3. CDR1 SGHRS and CDR2 YFSETQ come from the germline V gene. The CDR3 runs to 14 residues. The CDR3 bases are TGCGCCAGCAGCTGGGGACAGGGGCCCTATGGCTACACCCTC. Protein product: CASSWGQGPYGYTL.

Notes on this clonotype: A much larger clonotype is one base distant, so this may be a read error. The CDR3 DNA sequence: TGTGCCAGCAGCTTAGTCAGAGTTCGGGGCAGGCCTAATCAGTACGTCGTGCACTACTTC. The encoded protein is CASSLVRVRGRPNQYVVHYF. V gene TRBV7-9 combines with J gene TRBJ2-7; either TRBD1 or TRBD2 may supply D (5 bases each). Germline assignment: CDR1 SEHNR and CDR2 FQNEAQ (reference sequence). The length of the CDR3 is 20 residues. The V end lost 1 base, the J end lost 13 bases, and 38 bases lay between the germline ends.

Ten or more counts support this clonotype. This chain connects TRBV20-1 to TRBJ1-1; TRBD1 might be the D (6 bases). The V end was cut by 6 bases, the J end by 1 base, with 15 bases between. The CDR3 totals 14 residues. CDR1 and CDR2 (germline): DFQATT, SNEGSKA (reference sequence). This CDR3 reads CSAPPWDKNTEAFF. DNA of the CDR3: TGCAGTGCCCCCCCTTGGGACAAGAACACTGAAGCTTTCTTT.